These 29 T cell receptor beta chains came from one sample sequenced in a study of CD8 T cells in Susac syndrome. With random hexamers, 0.5 to 1 ug RNA was reverse transcribed. TCRdb passed the immunoSEQ multiplex PCR reads through MiXCR, listing each CDR3 protein once. The data contain about 180,000 distinct CDR3 sequences, 85% to 95% of them singletons. The sample comprised CD8+ T cells from PBMCs. Receptors were obtained from a human donor with multiple sclerosis.

The chain has TRBV19 and TRBJ2-7; 9 bases are shared with TRBD2. Germline assignment: CDR1 LNHDA and CDR2 SQIVND (reference sequence). The CDR3 loop spans 14 amino acids. V shed 4 bases, J shed 7 bases, and the junction held 8 bases outside the gene matches. The CDR3 DNA reads as TGTGCCAGTAGTAATCTAGCGGGACCTGCGGAGCAGTACTTC. Its translation is CASSNLAGPAEQYF.

This chain uses TRBV9 with TRBJ2-3; no reliable D call. The V gene lost 1 base and the J gene lost 4 bases, with 7 bases spanning the gap. CDR1 SGDLS and CDR2 YYNGEE come from the germline V gene. The CDR3 runs to 13 residues. CDR3 loop: CASSVKFADTQYF. In nucleotides, the CDR3 is TGTGCCAGCAGCGTAAAGTTTGCAGATACGCAGTATTTT. The full variable domain, completed using reference TRBV9 and TRBJ2-3, is DSGVTQTPKHLITATGQRVTLRCSPRSGDLSVYWYQQSLDQGLQFLIQYYNGEERAKGNILERFSAQQFPDLHSELNLSSLELGDSALYFCASSVKFADTQYFGPGTRLTVL.

This chain links TRBV6-2 or TRBV6-3 with TRBJ2-1; 8 nucleotides agree with TRBD2. After removal of 0 bases from V and 10 bases from J, the junction contained 8 bases not matched to a gene. Germline V gene sequence: CDR1 MNHEY, CDR2 SVGEGT. The CDR3 length is 15 residues. The chain's CDR3 is CASSYSILAVNEQFF. The DNA for the CDR3 is TGTGCCAGCAGTTACTCGATACTAGCGGTAAACGAGCAGTTCTTC.

V gene TRBV2 combines with J gene TRBJ2-3; the match to TRBD2 covers 13 bases. V lost 6 bases, J lost 0 bases, and 6 bases stayed unmatched. The CDR3 has 17 amino acids. CDR1 is SNHLY, CDR2 FYNNEI, per germline. CDR3 in DNA: TGTGCCAGCAGCCCAGGACTAGCGGGAGCCAGCACAGATACGCAGTATTTT. Residues: CASSPGLAGASTDTQYF.

The chain joins TRBV12-3 or TRBV12-4 to TRBJ1-1; 7 bases align to TRBD1. The ends lost 2 bases at V and 6 bases at J; junction bases unmatched: 0. This CDR3 comprises 12 residues. CDR3 region: CASSLRGPEAFF. CDR3 DNA: TGTGCCAGCAGTTTAAGGGGGCCTGAAGCTTTCTTT.

The chain uses TRBV7-8 and TRBJ1-3; possibly TRBD1 for D (5 bases). V was trimmed by 4 bases and J by 4 bases, leaving 11 bases between them. CDR1 is SGHVS and CDR2 is FQNEAQ in the germline V gene. This CDR3 has 14 amino acids. The CDR3 nucleotides are TGTGCCAGCAGCTCAGGGTTCTTCGGAAACACCATATATTTT. Translated, it gives CASSSGFFGNTIYF.

The chain carries TRBV6-2 or TRBV6-3 and TRBJ2-5; perhaps TRBD2 as D (5 bases). Trimming shortened V by 10 bases and J by 5 bases, and 14 bases separated the two germline ends. The CDR3 covers 12 residues. The germline CDR1 and CDR2 sequences are MNHEY and SVGEGT. The CDR3 sequence: CAIPPPGETQYF. Here the CDR3 DNA reads TGTGCCATCCCACCCCCGGGGGAGACCCAGTACTTC.

This chain links TRBV27 with TRBJ1-4; D unclear. The CDR3 has 14 amino acids. V was pared by 4 bases and J by 7 bases, with 13 bases between. Germline-derived CDR1 and CDR2 are MNHEY and SMNVEV (reference sequence). The CDR3 here is CASSWYSRSEKLFF. The CDR3, as DNA: TGTGCCAGCAGTTGGTACAGTCGGAGTGAAAAACTGTTTTTT.

CDR3 in amino acids: CASSPSGGYSSYEQYF. In nucleotides, the CDR3 is TGTGCCAGCAGTCCCTCGGGGGGTTACAGCTCCTACGAGCAGTACTTC. The J gene is TRBJ2-7, the V gene TRBV27; TRBD2 matches at 7 bases. The length of the CDR3 is 16 residues. V was clipped by 5 bases and J by 0 bases; unmatched bases: 10. Germline values: CDR1 MNHEY, CDR2 SMNVEV (reference sequence).

The count of this clonotype is one. The rearrangement uses TRBV4-1 and TRBJ1-1; TRBD1 aligns across 7 bases. Trimming took 1 base from V and 4 from J; bases not matched to a gene: 6. The CDR3 is made up of 15 amino acids. Per the germline V gene, CDR1 is MGHRA and CDR2 is YSYEKL. CDR3 coding DNA: TGCGCCAGCAGCCAAGCCATAACAGGGGTCACTGAAGCTTTCTTT. This sequence encodes CASSQAITGVTEAFF.

The gene calls are TRBV20-1 and TRBJ1-2; no definite D call. CDR1 is DFQATT and CDR2 is SNEGSKA in the germline V gene (reference sequence). CDR3 size: 9 residues. V dropped 2 bases and J dropped 8 bases, with 3 bases sitting between them. CDR3 in amino acids: CSARSGYTF. The CDR3 DNA reads as TGCAGTGCTAGATCCGGCTACACCTTC.

The genes are TRBV27 and TRBJ2-2; possibly TRBD2 for D (5 bases). Trimming shortened V by 4 bases and J by 0 bases, and 9 bases separated the two germline ends. The CDR3 totals 15 residues. CDR1 and CDR2 (germline): MNHEY, SMNVEV (reference sequence). The CDR3 loop reads CASSWTAANTGELFF. CDR3 sequence (DNA): TGTGCCAGCAGTTGGACTGCCGCGAACACCGGGGAGCTGTTTTTT.

The rearrangement links TRBV19 to TRBJ1-2, with D hard to call. The V and J ends lost 1 base and 8 bases respectively, with 11 bases between them. Germline V gene data show CDR1 as LNHDA and CDR2 as SQIVND (reference sequence). The CDR3 consists of 13 residues. CDR3 DNA sequence: TGTGCCAGTAGTATAGCCGAGGGAGCGGGCTACACCTTC. Translating gives CASSIAEGAGYTF.

The chain joins TRBV2 to TRBJ2-7; 10 bases map to TRBD2. Trimming removed 8 bases from V and 2 bases from J; junction bases left unmatched: 0. Germline CDR1 reads SNHLY; CDR2 reads FYNNEI. The CDR3 spans 12 residues. The CDR3 coding sequence is TGTGCCAGCCTAGCGGGGGCCTACGAGCAGTACTTC. Its translation is CASLAGAYEQYF.

The genes are TRBV27 and TRBJ2-1; 8 bases align to TRBD1. Germline trimming cut 3 bases from V and 8 bases from J; bases unmatched to any gene: 12. In germline, CDR1 is MNHEY, CDR2 SMNVEV (reference sequence). The CDR3 has 16 amino acids. CDR3 sequence reads: CASSLAGQGRIDEQFF. The CDR3 coding sequence is TGTGCCAGCAGTTTGGCTGGACAGGGTCGTATCGATGAGCAGTTCTTC.

V is TRBV9 and J is TRBJ1-2; 7 bases map to TRBD1. Germline V gives CDR1 SGDLS, CDR2 YYNGEE. CDR3 length: 13 residues. Trimming cost V 2 bases and J 4 bases; bases outside gene matches: 2. CDR3 amino acids: CASSVGTAYGYTF. The CDR3 nucleotides are TGTGCCAGCAGCGTCGGGACAGCCTATGGCTACACCTTC.

J is TRBJ1-5 and V is TRBV7-2; 9 positions match TRBD1. V gave up 4 bases and J gave up 2 bases; unmatched junction bases: 3. Looked up from germline, CDR1 is SGHTA and CDR2 is FQGNSA. This CDR3 spans 15 amino acids. The CDR3 region is CASSSGTGRNQPQHF. In nucleotides, the CDR3 is TGTGCCAGCAGCTCCGGGACAGGGCGCAATCAGCCCCAGCATTTT.

The V call is TRBV29-1, the J call TRBJ1-2; 7 bases match TRBD1. The CDR3 sequence is 14 residues long. The junction had 5 bases not matched to a gene; V was cut back by 0 bases and J by 4 bases. The germline gives CDR1 SQVTM, CDR2 ANQGSEA. The DNA of the CDR3 is TGCAGCGTTGAAGATTTGGCAGGGGGCTATGGCTACACCTTC. Translation gives CSVEDLAGGYGYTF.

DNA for the CDR3: TGTGCCAGCGGGGGAGGGAGAGGCGAGACCCAGTACTTC. Amino acids: CASGGGRGETQYF. The J gene is TRBJ2-5, the V gene TRBV2; 7 nucleotides match TRBD2. J lost 5 bases, V lost 8 bases, and 8 bases had no gene match. This CDR3 has 13 residues. Germline V gene data show CDR1 as SNHLY and CDR2 as FYNNEI.

The gene calls are TRBV6-5 and TRBJ1-1; D is unresolved. The CDR3 extends over 14 amino acids. Germline V gene data show CDR1 as MNHEY and CDR2 as SVGAGI. The V end lost 5 bases, the J end lost 1 base, and 11 bases lay between the germline ends. The CDR3 bases are TGTGCCAGCAGTCCACTTTACAGGAACACTGAAGCTTTCTTT. It is translated as CASSPLYRNTEAFF.

The chain links TRBV6-1 to TRBJ1-1, with D perhaps matching TRBD1 (6 bases). The germline gives CDR1 MNHNS, CDR2 SASEGT. V was clipped by 1 base and J by 1 base, with 7 bases between them. The CDR3 is made up of 14 amino acids. The CDR3 loop is CASSEGTENTEAFF. The CDR3, as DNA: TGTGCCAGCAGTGAAGGGACAGAGAACACTGAAGCTTTCTTT.

The V call is TRBV7-2, the J call TRBJ2-2; D is tentatively TRBD1 or TRBD2 (5 bases each). Trimming removed 5 bases at V and 7 bases at J, with 20 bases between. The CDR3 consists of 16 residues. CDR1 SGHTA and CDR2 FQGNSA come from the germline V gene. The CDR3 DNA follows: TGTGCCAGCAGCCCGGTGGTACCGCATGGGGGCGGGGAGCTGTTTTTT. Amino acid sequence: CASSPVVPHGGGELFF.

V and J are TRBV7-8 and TRBJ2-1; D remains unclear. The length of the CDR3 is 18 residues. The V gene lost 5 bases and the J gene lost 5 bases, with 25 bases spanning the gap. Germline V CDR1 and CDR2: SGHVS, FQNEAQ. The CDR3 protein is CASSENQYRSLNHNEQFF. In DNA, the CDR3 is TGTGCCAGCAGCGAAAACCAGTACCGAAGTCTTAACCACAATGAGCAGTTCTTC.

The V call is TRBV2, the J call TRBJ2-7, with 7 bases identical to TRBD1. This CDR3 is 13 amino acids long. The germline CDR1 and CDR2 sequences are SNHLY and FYNNEI. V shed 6 bases, J shed 2 bases, and the junction held 4 bases outside the gene matches. CDR3 in amino acids: CASRSGQTYEQYF. In DNA, the CDR3 is TGTGCCAGCAGGTCGGGACAGACCTACGAGCAGTACTTC.

The V gene is TRBV15, the J gene TRBJ2-3; the match to TRBD1 covers 7 bases. Losses at the gene ends were 5 bases for V and 2 bases for J; bases not matched to a gene: 13. The CDR3 contains 17 residues. Germline V gene lookup returns CDR1 LNHNV and CDR2 YYDKDF (reference sequence). The CDR3 sequence is CATSEDVGGFTTDTQYF. DNA of the CDR3: TGTGCCACCAGCGAAGATGTAGGGGGCTTCACCACAGATACGCAGTATTTT. Complete variable domain (other parts from reference TRBV15 and TRBJ2-3): DAMVIQNPRYQVTQFGKPVTLSCSQTLNHNVMYWYQQKSSQAPKLLFHYYDKDFNNEADTPDNFQSRRPNTSFCFLDIRSPGLGDTAMYLCATSEDVGGFTTDTQYFGPGTRLTVL.

This sequence joins TRBV27 and TRBJ2-5, with D possibly being TRBD1 (6 bases). V dropped 5 bases and J dropped 5 bases, with 27 bases sitting between them. This CDR3 comprises 18 residues. The germline V gene encodes CDR1 MNHEY and CDR2 SMNVEV (reference sequence). In nucleotides, the CDR3 is TGTGCCAGCAGTCGACTCCGGACGATACAGGGCCCGGGGGAGACCCAGTACTTC. Translating it yields CASSRLRTIQGPGETQYF.

V and J are TRBV7-8 and TRBJ1-4; 7 bases match TRBD1. The V and J ends lost 6 bases and 7 bases, in that order; junction bases with no gene match: 11. Germline V gene data show CDR1 as SGHVS and CDR2 as FQNEAQ. CDR3 length: 15 amino acids. The DNA of the CDR3 is TGTGCCAGCAGACAAACAACCAGGGGGGGTGAAAAACTGTTTTTT. As protein: CASRQTTRGGEKLFF.

The CDR3 protein is CASSQEGSPNYGYTF. As DNA, the CDR3 is TGTGCCAGCAGCCAAGAGGGCAGTCCGAACTATGGCTACACCTTC. V usage is TRBV14 and J usage is TRBJ1-2; D unclear. V lost 0 bases and J 2 bases, leaving 10 bases between the germline ends. The CDR3 consists of 15 residues. Germline V gene sequence: CDR1 SGHDN, CDR2 FVKESK.

This chain joins TRBV2 and TRBJ2-1; D is undetermined. The germline gives CDR1 SNHLY, CDR2 FYNNEI. The CDR3 has 11 residues. Trimming cost V 1 base and J 15 bases, with 10 bases left between them. The CDR3 region has the DNA TGTGCCAGCAGTGAAGGCCTTCGGTGGTTCTTC. Amino acids: CASSEGLRWFF.